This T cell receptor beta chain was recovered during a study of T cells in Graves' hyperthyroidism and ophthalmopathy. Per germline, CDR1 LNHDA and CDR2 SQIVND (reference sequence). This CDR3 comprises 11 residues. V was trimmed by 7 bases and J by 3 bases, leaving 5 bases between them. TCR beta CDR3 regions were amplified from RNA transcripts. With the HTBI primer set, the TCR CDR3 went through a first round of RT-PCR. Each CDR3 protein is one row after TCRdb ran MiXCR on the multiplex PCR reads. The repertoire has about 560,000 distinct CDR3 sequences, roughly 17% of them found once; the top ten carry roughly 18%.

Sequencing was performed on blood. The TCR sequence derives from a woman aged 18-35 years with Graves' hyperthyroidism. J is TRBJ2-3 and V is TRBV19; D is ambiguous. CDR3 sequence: CASTETDTQYF. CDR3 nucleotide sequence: TGTGCCAGTACTGAAACAGATACGCAGTATTTT.